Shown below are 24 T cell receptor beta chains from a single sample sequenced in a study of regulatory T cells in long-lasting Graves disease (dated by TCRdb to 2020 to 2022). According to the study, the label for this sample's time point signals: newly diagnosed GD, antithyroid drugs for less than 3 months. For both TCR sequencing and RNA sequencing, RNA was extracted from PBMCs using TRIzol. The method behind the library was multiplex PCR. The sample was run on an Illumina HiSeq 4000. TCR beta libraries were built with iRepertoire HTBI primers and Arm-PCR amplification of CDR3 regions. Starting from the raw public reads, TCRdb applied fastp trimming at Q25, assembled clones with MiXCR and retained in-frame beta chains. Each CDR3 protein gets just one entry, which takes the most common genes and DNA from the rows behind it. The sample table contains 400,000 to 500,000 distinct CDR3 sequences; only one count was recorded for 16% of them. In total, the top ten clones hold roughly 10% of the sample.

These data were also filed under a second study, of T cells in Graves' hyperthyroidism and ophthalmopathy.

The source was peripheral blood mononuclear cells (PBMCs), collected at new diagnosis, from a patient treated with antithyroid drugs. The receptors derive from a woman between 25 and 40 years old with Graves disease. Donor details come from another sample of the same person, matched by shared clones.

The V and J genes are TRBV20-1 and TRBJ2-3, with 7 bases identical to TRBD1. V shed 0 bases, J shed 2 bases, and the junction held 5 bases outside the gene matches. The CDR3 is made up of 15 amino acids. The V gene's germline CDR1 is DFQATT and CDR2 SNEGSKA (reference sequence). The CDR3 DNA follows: TGCAGTGCTAGAGAGGGGACAGCAAACACAGATACGCAGTATTTT. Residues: CSAREGTANTDTQYF.

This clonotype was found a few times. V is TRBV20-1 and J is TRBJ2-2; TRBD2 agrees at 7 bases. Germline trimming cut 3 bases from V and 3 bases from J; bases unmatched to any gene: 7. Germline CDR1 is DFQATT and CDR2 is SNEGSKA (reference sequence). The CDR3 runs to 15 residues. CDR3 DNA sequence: TGCAGTGCTAGCTGGGGGGGAGGGGACACCGGGGAGCTGTTTTTT. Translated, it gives CSASWGGGDTGELFF.

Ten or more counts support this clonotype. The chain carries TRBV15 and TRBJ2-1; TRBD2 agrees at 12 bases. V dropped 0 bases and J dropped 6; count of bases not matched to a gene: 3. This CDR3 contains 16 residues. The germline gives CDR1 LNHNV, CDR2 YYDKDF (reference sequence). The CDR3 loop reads CATSRDGTSGFNEQFF. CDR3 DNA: TGTGCCACCAGCAGAGACGGGACTAGCGGGTTCAATGAGCAGTTCTTC.

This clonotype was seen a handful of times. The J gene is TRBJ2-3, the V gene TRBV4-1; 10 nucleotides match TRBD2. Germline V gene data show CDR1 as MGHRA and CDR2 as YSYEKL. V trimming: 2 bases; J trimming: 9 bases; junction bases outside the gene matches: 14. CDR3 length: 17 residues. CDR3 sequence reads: CASSQKKGLAVFVTQYF. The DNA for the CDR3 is TGCGCCAGCAGCCAAAAAAAAGGACTAGCGGTTTTTGTAACGCAGTATTTT.

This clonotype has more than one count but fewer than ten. The CDR3 nucleotides are TGTGCCAGCAGTTTCGAACTAGCAAACAATGAGCAGTTCTTC. Encoded protein: CASSFELANNEQFF. V gene TRBV28 combines with J gene TRBJ2-1; D perhaps matches TRBD2 (6 bases). The germline V gene has CDR1 MDHEN and CDR2 SYDVKM. The CDR3 runs to 14 residues. The germline V and J ends were trimmed by 3 bases and 5 bases, with 11 bases remaining between them.

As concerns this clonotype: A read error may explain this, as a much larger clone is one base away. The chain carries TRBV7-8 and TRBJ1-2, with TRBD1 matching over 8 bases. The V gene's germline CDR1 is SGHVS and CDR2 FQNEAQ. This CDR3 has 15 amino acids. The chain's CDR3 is CASSLGDRGMSGSTF. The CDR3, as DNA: TGTGCCAGCAGCTTAGGAGACAGGGGTATGAGTGGCTCCACCTTC.

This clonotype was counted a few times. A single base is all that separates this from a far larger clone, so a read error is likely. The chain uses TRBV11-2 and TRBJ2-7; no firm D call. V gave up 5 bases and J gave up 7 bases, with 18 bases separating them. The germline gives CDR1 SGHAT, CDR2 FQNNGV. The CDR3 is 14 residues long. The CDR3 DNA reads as TGTGCCAGCAGCCTAACCCCGCAGAACAATGAGCAGTACTTC. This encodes CASSLTPQNNEQYF.

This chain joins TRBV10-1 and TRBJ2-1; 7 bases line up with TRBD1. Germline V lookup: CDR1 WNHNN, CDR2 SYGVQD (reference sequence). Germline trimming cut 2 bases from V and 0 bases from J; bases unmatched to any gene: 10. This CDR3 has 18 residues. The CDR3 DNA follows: TGCGCCAGCAGTGAGGGGACAGACCCTCAGAGCTCCTACAATGAGCAGTTCTTC. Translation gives CASSEGTDPQSSYNEQFF.

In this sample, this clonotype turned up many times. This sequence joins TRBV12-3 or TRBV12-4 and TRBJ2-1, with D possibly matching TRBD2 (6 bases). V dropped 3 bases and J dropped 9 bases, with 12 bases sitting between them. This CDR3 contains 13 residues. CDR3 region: CASSFGREVEQFF. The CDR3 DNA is TGTGCCAGCAGTTTTGGCAGGGAGGTTGAGCAGTTCTTC.

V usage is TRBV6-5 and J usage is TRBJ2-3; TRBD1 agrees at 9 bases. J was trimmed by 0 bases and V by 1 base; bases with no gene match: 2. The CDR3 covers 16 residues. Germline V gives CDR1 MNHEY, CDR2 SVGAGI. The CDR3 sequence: CASSYFGTGSTDTQYF. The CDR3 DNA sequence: TGTGCCAGCAGTTACTTCGGGACAGGGAGCACAGATACGCAGTATTTT.

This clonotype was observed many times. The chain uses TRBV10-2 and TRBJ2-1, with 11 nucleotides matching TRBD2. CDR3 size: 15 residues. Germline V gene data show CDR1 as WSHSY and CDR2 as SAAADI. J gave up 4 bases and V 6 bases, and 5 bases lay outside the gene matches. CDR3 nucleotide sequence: TGCGCCAGCAGCACCGGGACTAGCGGTTACAATGAGCAGTTCTTC. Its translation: CASSTGTSGYNEQFF.

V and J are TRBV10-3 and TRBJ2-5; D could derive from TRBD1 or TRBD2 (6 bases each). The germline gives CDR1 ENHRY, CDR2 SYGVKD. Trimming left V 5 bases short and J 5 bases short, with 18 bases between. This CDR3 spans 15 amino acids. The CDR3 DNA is TGTGCCATCAGTTCAAGTACGGGGGCTCGGGAGACCCAGTACTTC. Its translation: CAISSSTGARETQYF.

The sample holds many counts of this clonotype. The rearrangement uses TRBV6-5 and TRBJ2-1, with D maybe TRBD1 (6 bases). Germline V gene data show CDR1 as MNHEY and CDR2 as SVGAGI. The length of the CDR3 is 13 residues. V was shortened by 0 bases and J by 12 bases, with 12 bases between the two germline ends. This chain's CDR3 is CASSYSQGSVQFF. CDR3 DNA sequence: TGTGCCAGCAGTTACTCGCAGGGGTCGGTGCAGTTCTTC.

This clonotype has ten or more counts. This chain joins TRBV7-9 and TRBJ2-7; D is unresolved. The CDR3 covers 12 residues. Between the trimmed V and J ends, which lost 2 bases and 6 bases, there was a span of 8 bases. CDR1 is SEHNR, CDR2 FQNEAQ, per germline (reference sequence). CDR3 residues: CASSLIDREQYF. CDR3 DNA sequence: TGTGCCAGCAGCTTAATCGATCGCGAGCAGTACTTC.

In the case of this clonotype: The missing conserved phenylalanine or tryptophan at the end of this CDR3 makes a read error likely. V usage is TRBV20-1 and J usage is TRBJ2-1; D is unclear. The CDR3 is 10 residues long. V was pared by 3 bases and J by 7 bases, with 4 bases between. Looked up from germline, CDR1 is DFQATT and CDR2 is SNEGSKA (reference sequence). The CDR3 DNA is TGCAGTGCTAGGTTGAATGAGCAGTTCTCC. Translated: CSARLNEQFS.

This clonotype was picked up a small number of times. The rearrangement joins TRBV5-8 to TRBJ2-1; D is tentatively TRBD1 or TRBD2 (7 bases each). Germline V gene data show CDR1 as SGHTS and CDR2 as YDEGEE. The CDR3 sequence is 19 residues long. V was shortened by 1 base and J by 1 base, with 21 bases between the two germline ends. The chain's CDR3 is CASSLIDRDWTRSYNEQFF. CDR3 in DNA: TGTGCCAGCAGCTTGATTGACAGGGACTGGACTAGATCCTACAATGAGCAGTTCTTC.

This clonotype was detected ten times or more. CDR3 residues: CASLDLGSMNTEAFF. CDR3 sequence (DNA): TGTGCCAGCCTGGACCTGGGTTCCATGAACACTGAAGCTTTCTTT. The rearrangement uses TRBV7-9 and TRBJ1-1; D gene ambiguous. Looked up from germline, CDR1 is SEHNR and CDR2 is FQNEAQ (reference sequence). This CDR3 is built from 15 residues. The V end lost 8 bases, the J end lost 0 bases, and 16 bases lay between the germline ends.

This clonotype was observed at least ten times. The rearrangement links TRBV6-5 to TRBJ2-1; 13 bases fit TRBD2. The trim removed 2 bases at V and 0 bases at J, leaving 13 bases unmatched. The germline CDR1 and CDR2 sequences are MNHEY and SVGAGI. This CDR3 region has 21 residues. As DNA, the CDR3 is TGTGCCAGCAGTTACAAACCCCGATGGACTAGCGGGAGACCCTCCTACAATGAGCAGTTCTTC. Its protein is CASSYKPRWTSGRPSYNEQFF.

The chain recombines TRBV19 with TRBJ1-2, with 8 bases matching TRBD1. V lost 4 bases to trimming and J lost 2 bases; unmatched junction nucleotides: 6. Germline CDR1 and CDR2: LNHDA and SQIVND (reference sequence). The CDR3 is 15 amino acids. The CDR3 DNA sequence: TGTGCCAGTAGTACAGGGGGCAGTGGAAACTATGGCTACACCTTC. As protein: CASSTGGSGNYGYTF.

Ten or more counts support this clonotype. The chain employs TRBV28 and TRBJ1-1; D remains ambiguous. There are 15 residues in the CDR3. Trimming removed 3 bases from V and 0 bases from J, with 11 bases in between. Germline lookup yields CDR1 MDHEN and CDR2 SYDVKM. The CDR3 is CASSFGALMNTEAFF. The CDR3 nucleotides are TGTGCCAGCAGTTTCGGTGCACTAATGAACACTGAAGCTTTCTTT.

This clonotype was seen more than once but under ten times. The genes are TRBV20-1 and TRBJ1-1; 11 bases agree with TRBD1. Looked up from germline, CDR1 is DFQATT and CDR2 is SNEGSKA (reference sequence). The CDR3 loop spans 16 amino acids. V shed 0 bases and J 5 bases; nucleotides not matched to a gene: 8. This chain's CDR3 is CSARDQKGTGGTEAFF. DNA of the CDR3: TGCAGTGCTAGAGATCAAAAGGGGACAGGGGGAACTGAAGCTTTCTTT.

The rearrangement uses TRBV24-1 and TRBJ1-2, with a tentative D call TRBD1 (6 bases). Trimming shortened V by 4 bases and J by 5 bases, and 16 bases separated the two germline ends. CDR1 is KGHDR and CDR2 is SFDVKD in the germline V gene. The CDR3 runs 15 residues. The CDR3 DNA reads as TGTGCCACCAGTGACTCCGGGACATCAGTATATGGCTACACCTTC. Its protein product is CATSDSGTSVYGYTF.

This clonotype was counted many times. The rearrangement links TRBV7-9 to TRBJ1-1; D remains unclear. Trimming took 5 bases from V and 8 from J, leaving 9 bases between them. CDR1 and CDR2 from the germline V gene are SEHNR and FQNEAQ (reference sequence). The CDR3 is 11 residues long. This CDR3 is CASSDLGEAFF. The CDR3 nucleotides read TGTGCCAGCAGCGACCTCGGGGAAGCTTTCTTT.

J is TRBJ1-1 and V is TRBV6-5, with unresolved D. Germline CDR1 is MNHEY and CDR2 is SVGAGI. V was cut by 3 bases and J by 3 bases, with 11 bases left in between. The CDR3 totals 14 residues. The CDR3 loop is CASSYTEEDTEAFF. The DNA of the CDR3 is TGTGCCAGCAGTTATACAGAGGAGGACACTGAAGCTTTCTTT.